A selection of T cell receptor beta chains follows, all from one sample in a study of blood T cells in healthy people across ages. TCRdb reprocessed the 5' RACE reads via MiXCR and lists one record per CDR3 protein. The data hold 1.5 million to 2 million distinct CDR3 sequences, with around 50% observed a single time. Material: blood. These receptors originate from a woman aged 40-49 years in good health. Each CDR3 is given with its conserved first and last residue. Some rows mark clone size as missing; the rest say once, few, many or name a class of expanded clone.

cdr3_aa v_call clone_size j_call
CASTHRGSGNNEQYF TRBV28 NA TRBJ2-7
CATSDWDRVAYNEQFF TRBV24-1 once TRBJ2-1
CASSYGTREYF TRBV6-5 NA TRBJ2-3
CASSAGSYNSPLHF TRBV2 few TRBJ1-6
CASSLTLNKQFF TRBV12-3/TRBV12-4 NA TRBJ2-1
CASSLGSGQGTEQYF TRBV7-2 few TRBJ2-7
CASSYVGGARETQYF TRBV6-6 NA TRBJ2-5
CASSSHDGSSYNEQFF TRBV11-2 NA TRBJ2-1
CSASPNEQYF TRBV20-1 few TRBJ2-5
CASSQGTGIYYGYTF TRBV4-1 NA TRBJ1-2
CSARGGGAGDEQFF TRBV20-1 NA TRBJ2-1
CSARDKGYEQYF TRBV20-1 NA TRBJ2-7
CASSPLGRAKSTDTQYF TRBV7-3 few TRBJ2-3
CASSLERHYAQYF TRBV5-1 NA TRBJ2-5
CASVQNSNQPQHF TRBV6-2/TRBV6-3 NA TRBJ1-5
CASSATTGTSKETQYF TRBV28 NA TRBJ2-5
CASSYSVTGEKLFF TRBV6-5 NA TRBJ1-4
CASSQASRTDYGYTF TRBV4-2 few TRBJ1-2
CASSSGTVEKLFF TRBV7-6 few TRBJ1-4
CASSRDRGGSNEQFF TRBV19 NA TRBJ2-1
CASRQGLSEQYF TRBV6-1 once TRBJ2-7
CSARDWGRGGQYF TRBV20-1 few TRBJ2-7
CSARDRAGLYNEQFF TRBV20-1 few TRBJ2-1
CSVWTETYEQYF TRBV29-1 few TRBJ2-7
CASSTTWGGYEQYF TRBV7-2 NA TRBJ2-7
CASSPLSSGGPYEQYF TRBV28 NA TRBJ2-7
CASSYSEGTQYF TRBV6-2/TRBV6-3 few TRBJ2-5
CASTDQAGSTDTQYF TRBV6-4 many TRBJ2-3
CASTLGGRVYEQYF TRBV5-1 few NA
CASSFNAVEQFF TRBV7-2 few TRBJ2-1
CASSPGQVLDTQYF TRBV5-1 NA TRBJ2-3
CASSFGGGVDNEQFF TRBV28 few TRBJ2-1
CASSVVGAGGYNEQFF TRBV9 many TRBJ2-1
CASSLVTGVDEQFF TRBV7-2 NA TRBJ2-1
CASSGRAGTGSNEKLFF TRBV6-1 NA TRBJ1-4
CASSFGSQGKETQYF TRBV5-1 few TRBJ2-5
CASTNSGGSPGAHF TRBV6-6 NA TRBJ1-6
CSASPLGLVGGLYNEQFF TRBV20-1 NA TRBJ2-1
CASSPGLGEGSTQYF TRBV9 few TRBJ2-3
CASNRQGAGTGELFF TRBV28 NA TRBJ2-2
CAGQGSYNEQFF TRBV2 NA TRBJ2-1
CASSYSGGVHNEQYF TRBV6-5 NA NA
CASSTSDNQPQHF TRBV12-3/TRBV12-4 few TRBJ1-5
CASSLRDAPADTQYF TRBV7-2 few TRBJ2-3
CSVERAYSGTQYF TRBV29-1 few TRBJ2-3
CASSLYMRQGRGTDTQYF TRBV7-9 NA TRBJ2-3
CASSQELSGGFSDTQYF TRBV4-1 NA TRBJ2-3
CASSLTLADQETQYF TRBV6-5 NA TRBJ2-5
CASNLPAGRQFF TRBV6-1 NA TRBJ2-1
CASSYTVGVTDTQYF TRBV28 NA TRBJ2-3
CASSQERHSNQPQHF TRBV4-3 NA TRBJ1-5
CASRSTGNRNIQYF TRBV6-5 NA NA
CASSELGQFF TRBV2 NA TRBJ2-1
CASSLRDKQETQYF TRBV7-9 many TRBJ2-5
CAIREGQGDEQYF TRBV10-3 NA TRBJ2-7